A single sample gave rise to the 6 T cell receptor beta chains below, sequenced in a study of shared clonotypes between healthy human individuals. The protocol was immunoSEQ multiplex PCR, while the TCRdb copy is restricted to in-frame clones and leaves out a portion. The table has around 2,000,000 clones, about 92% seen once. CD8 cells regarded as naive lacked CD45RO, were positively chosen for CCR7, and omitted terminally differentiated effector memory CD45RA+ cells. The source material was naive CD8+ T cells from PBMCs. These receptors all come from a man aged 18 to 30 in good health. Some clones in this sample may be carry-over from other donors' samples.

This clone appeared a single time. CDR3 loop: CASSGTLAGGAGELFF. CDR3 DNA sequence: TGTGCCAGCAGCGGTACCCTAGCGGGAGGGGCCGGGGAGCTGTTTTTT. The rearrangement uses TRBV7-9 and TRBJ2-2; 12 nucleotides match TRBD2. Germline V lookup: CDR1 SEHNR, CDR2 FQNEAQ (reference sequence). The CDR3 runs 16 residues. Trimming took 5 bases from V and 6 from J; bases not matched to a gene: 7.

Concerning this clone: Different DNA sequences within this sample yield the same CDR3. The genes are TRBV9 and TRBJ2-7, with a tentative D call TRBD1 (6 bases). Germline CDR1 SGDLS, CDR2 YYNGEE. The CDR3 is made up of 14 amino acids. The V and J ends lost 0 bases and 3 bases respectively, with 10 bases between them. For the CDR3, the DNA is TGTGCCAGCAGCGTAGAGGCAGGGGACTACGAGCAGTACTTC. Protein product: CASSVEAGDYEQYF.

This rearrangement joins TRBV15 to TRBJ2-7; TRBD2 matches 11 bases. After removal of 1 base from V and 3 bases from J, the junction contained 5 bases not matched to a gene. The CDR3 loop spans 16 amino acids. Germline loops: CDR1 LNHNV, CDR2 YYDKDF (reference sequence). The CDR3 here is CATSRGTGTSGYEQYF. The CDR3 DNA reads TGTGCCACCAGCAGAGGTACCGGGACTAGCGGCTACGAGCAGTACTTC.

This clone was counted a single time. V usage is TRBV4-1 and J usage is TRBJ2-3, with 11 bases fitting TRBD1. J lost 4 bases, V lost 2 bases, and 2 bases had no gene match. Germline assignment: CDR1 MGHRA and CDR2 YSYEKL. CDR3 length equals 15 residues. The DNA for the CDR3 is TGCGCCAGCAGCCAACCGGGACAGGGGGCAGATACGCAGTATTTT. It specifies CASSQPGQGADTQYF.

This clone came up once. The V gene is TRBV11-2, the J gene TRBJ2-2; D is possibly TRBD2 (5 bases). CDR1 SGHAT and CDR2 FQNNGV come from the germline V gene. Trimming removed 6 bases at V and 4 bases at J, with 12 bases between. This CDR3 comprises 14 residues. The CDR3 coding sequence is TGTGCCAGCAGTCCCACTAGGCTCACCGGGGAGCTGTTTTTT. This translates into CASSPTRLTGELFF.

This chain uses TRBV4-1 with TRBJ2-3; 14 nucleotides line up with TRBD2. J gave up 5 bases and V 4 bases, and 8 bases lay outside the gene matches. Germline assignment: CDR1 MGHRA and CDR2 YSYEKL. CDR3 length: 17 residues. The CDR3 bases are TGCGCCAGCAGCCCGATGGGACTAGCGGGAGCGGGAGATACGCAGTATTTT. Translation gives CASSPMGLAGAGDTQYF.